This T cell receptor (beta chain) was identified in a study of T cell repertoires in cytomegalovirus infection. The overall study: Shared public TCR beta signatures pointed to both CMV infection and a matching HLA type. General study results and limits: Identification of carriers of CMV plus the relevant HLA was performed using cumulative public TCR beta family frequency.

This clonotype appeared a few times. The antigen is not known. Each CDR3 protein is one row after TCRdb ran MiXCR on the reads. In the table there are some 400,000 distinct CDR3 sequences, around 18% of which are singletons. Losses at the gene ends were 4 bases for V and 5 bases for J; bases not matched to a gene: 15. The CDR3 consists of 17 residues. CDR1 is SGHKS and CDR2 is YYEKEE in the germline V gene (reference sequence). The sequence derives from a human donor in good health (CMV status not recorded). Some clones in this sample may be carry-over from other donors' samples. The sequencing input was PBMCs. The chain employs TRBV5-5 and TRBJ2-3; 8 bases match TRBD1. CDR3 loop: CASSPRARRGREDTQYF. DNA of the CDR3: TGTGCCAGCAGCCCCCGGGCTCGCAGGGGGCGCGAAGATACGCAGTATTTT.